One and the same sample provided the 19 T cell receptor beta chains below, sequenced in a study of read filtering for tumor transcriptome and immune sequencing (dated by TCRdb to between 2020 and 2021). Data came from an Illumina HiSeq 4000. TCR libraries were constructed from roughly 400 ng RNA using the Immunoverse kit, and molecular barcoded adaptors covering alpha/delta and beta/gamma chains were employed. TCRdb reran the public reads through fastp at Q25 and MiXCR, keeping productive beta chains. Every entry covers one CDR3 protein and lists the most common genes and DNA from its rows. A total of some 80,000 distinct CDR3 sequences appear in this sample, 10% to 15% of them only once. Under 15% of the sample goes to the ten largest clones. The specimen sequenced was a population of CD138-negative cells sorted from bone marrow. What the cell subset or site label conveys for this sample: bone marrow mononuclear cells depleted of CD138+ plasma/myeloma cells by negative magnetic selection. The origin of the receptors is a donor older than 35 with multiple myeloma.

This clonotype was seen ten or more times. This chain links TRBV6-2 or TRBV6-3 with TRBJ2-2; D is unresolved. CDR3 size: 12 residues. Germline V gene lookup returns CDR1 MNHEY and CDR2 SVGEGT. Trimming shortened V by 6 bases and J by 5 bases, and 7 bases separated the two germline ends. CDR3 coding DNA: TGTGCCAGCAGCTTATTGACCGGGGAGCTGTTTTTT. It yields the protein CASSLLTGELFF.

As regards this clonotype: This likely stems from a read error, as it lies one base from a far larger clone. The genes are TRBV7-2 and TRBJ2-1; D is unclear. The CDR3 totals 15 residues. V shed 7 bases and J shed 0 bases, with 13 bases lying between them. Germline assignment: CDR1 SGHTA and CDR2 FQGNSA. CDR3 in amino acids: CTSTPTATSYNEQFF. The CDR3 DNA is TGTACCAGCACCCCGACGGCCACCTCCTACAATGAGCAGTTCTTC. Complete variable domain (other parts from reference TRBV7-2 and TRBJ2-1): GAGVSQSPSNKVTEKGKDVELRCDPISGHTALYWYRQSLGQGLEFLIYFQGNSAPDKSGLPSDRFSAERTGGSVSTLTIQRTQQEDSAVYLCTSTPTATSYNEQFFGPGTRLTVL.

This clonotype was recorded at least ten times. The chain has TRBV6-6 and TRBJ1-1; TRBD1 matches 7 bases. Trimming at V came to 2 bases and at J to 5 bases, leaving 14 bases not matched to a gene. The germline CDR1 and CDR2 sequences are MNHNY and SVGAGI (reference sequence). This CDR3 comprises 17 residues. The CDR3 bases are TGTGCCAGCAGTTACCCCAATGGTGGGCAGGGGGGAACTGAAGCTTTCTTT. Protein sequence: CASSYPNGGQGGTEAFF.

This clonotype was counted at least ten times. The chain couples TRBV2 to TRBJ2-5; unclear D gene. Germline CDR1 is SNHLY and CDR2 is FYNNEI. The V end was cut by 5 bases, the J end by 1 base, with 11 bases between. The CDR3 runs to 14 residues. CDR3 sequence (DNA): TGTGCCAGCAGTCGGTCTTCGACCCAAGAGACCCAGTACTTC. It is translated as CASSRSSTQETQYF.

About this clonotype itself: A much more abundant neighbour one base away suggests this may be a read error. The gene calls are TRBV5-1 and TRBJ2-5; 10 bases are a match to TRBD1. The CDR3 has 16 amino acids. The junction had 13 bases not matched to a gene; V was cut back by 4 bases and J by 7 bases. Germline values: CDR1 SGHRS, CDR2 YFSETQ. Written as DNA, the CDR3 is TGCGCCAGCAGCGGCGACAGGGGGCGGAATTGGCGGACCCAGTACTTC. It specifies CASSGDRGRNWRTQYF. Together with reference TRBV5-1 and TRBJ2-5, the CDR3 gives the full variable domain: KAGVTQTPRYLIKTRGQQVTLSCSPISGHRSVSWYQQTPGQGLQFLFEYFSETQRNKGNFPGRFSGRQFSNSRSEMNVSTLELGDSALYLCASSGDRGRNWRTQYFGPGTRLLVL.

This clonotype was seen repeatedly, ten times or more. V gene TRBV4-1 combines with J gene TRBJ2-5, with D uncertain. CDR3 length: 15 residues. Trimming removed 5 bases at V and 0 bases at J, with 13 bases between. Germline lookup yields CDR1 MGHRA and CDR2 YSYEKL. CDR3 sequence: CASSKREGYQETQYF. In DNA, the CDR3 is TGCGCCAGCAGCAAAAGGGAAGGGTACCAAGAGACCCAGTACTTC.

At least ten counts were recorded for this clonotype. The chain is built from TRBV29-1 and TRBJ2-7; TRBD1 is a possible D gene (6 bases). Trimming cost V 1 base and J 0 bases, with 13 bases left between them. Germline CDR1 is SQVTM and CDR2 is ANQGSEA. This CDR3 is 15 amino acids long. The CDR3 protein is CSVEGLGDTSYEQYF. The CDR3 DNA reads TGCAGCGTTGAAGGTCTAGGGGACACCTCCTACGAGCAGTACTTC.

The table lists this clonotype with many counts. In nucleotides, the CDR3 is TGTGCCAGCAGCGGGGGACTGGGGGTCGAAAAACTGTTTTTT. This sequence encodes CASSGGLGVEKLFF. The chain employs TRBV9 and TRBJ1-4; tentatively, D is TRBD1 (5 bases). Germline assignment: CDR1 SGDLS and CDR2 YYNGEE. CDR3 length equals 14 residues. V lost 3 bases and J 8 bases, leaving 14 bases between the germline ends. The complete variable domain, with remaining parts taken from reference TRBV9 and TRBJ1-4, reads DSGVTQTPKHLITATGQRVTLRCSPRSGDLSVYWYQQSLDQGLQFLIQYYNGEERAKGNILERFSAQQFPDLHSELNLSSLELGDSALYFCASSGGLGVEKLFFGSGTQLSVL.

The sample holds a few counts of this clonotype. The chain recombines TRBV28 with TRBJ2-1, with 8 bases that match TRBD1. This CDR3 has 14 amino acids. Germline CDR1 MDHEN, CDR2 SYDVKM. V trimming: 6 bases; J trimming: 4 bases; junction bases outside the gene matches: 5. CDR3 in DNA: TGTGCCAGCAGACGACAGGGGAATTACAATGAGCAGTTCTTC. Translation: CASRRQGNYNEQFF.

There are many counts of this clonotype. The chain has TRBV5-1 and TRBJ2-3, with TRBD2 identical over 11 bases. Per germline, CDR1 SGHRS and CDR2 YFSETQ. V shed 4 bases and J 3 bases; nucleotides not matched to a gene: 7. The length of the CDR3 is 16 residues. The CDR3 DNA is TGCGCCAGCAGCGCGAGACTAGCGGGATCGACAGATACGCAGTATTTT. Translated: CASSARLAGSTDTQYF.

This clonotype was seen repeatedly, ten times or more. V is TRBV20-1 and J is TRBJ1-2; 11 bases agree with TRBD1. Germline trimming cut 5 bases from V and 5 bases from J; bases unmatched to any gene: 7. From germline, CDR1 is DFQATT and CDR2 SNEGSKA (reference sequence). This CDR3 region has 14 residues. Here the CDR3 DNA reads TGCAGTGCTCCCGGGACAGGGGGGAGGTATGGCTACACCTTC. Its translation is CSAPGTGGRYGYTF.

In this sample, this clonotype turned up many times. This chain joins TRBV7-2 and TRBJ1-2, with D hard to call. Germline loops: CDR1 SGHTA, CDR2 FQGNSA. Between the trimmed V and J ends, which lost 10 bases and 5 bases, there was a span of 20 bases. This CDR3 comprises 14 residues. CDR3 region: CATQFDRGSYGYTF. The CDR3 region has the DNA TGTGCCACCCAGTTTGATCGGGGTTCGTATGGCTACACCTTC.

This clonotype appeared many times. The chain recombines TRBV7-2 with TRBJ1-1; TRBD1 might be the D (5 bases). The CDR3 runs 13 residues. Germline assignment: CDR1 SGHTA and CDR2 FQGNSA. The V end was cut by 3 bases, the J end by 3 bases, with 8 bases between. The CDR3 DNA follows: TGTGCCAGCAGCTTCGACAGTTACACTGAAGCTTTCTTT. Encoded protein: CASSFDSYTEAFF. The full variable domain, its missing parts supplied by reference TRBV7-2 and TRBJ1-1, is GAGVSQSPSNKVTEKGKDVELRCDPISGHTALYWYRQSLGQGLEFLIYFQGNSAPDKSGLPSDRFSAERTGGSVSTLTIQRTQQEDSAVYLCASSFDSYTEAFFGQGTRLTVV.

In this sample, this clonotype turned up many times. J is TRBJ1-5 and V is TRBV6-1, with 9 positions matching TRBD1. Germline V gives CDR1 MNHNS, CDR2 SASEGT. V gave up 0 bases and J gave up 5 bases; unmatched junction bases: 2. The CDR3 consists of 15 residues. The CDR3 DNA reads as TGTGCCAGCAGTGAAGCGACAGGGGGATATCAGCCCCAGCATTTT. Translating gives CASSEATGGYQPQHF.

A few counts support this clonotype. It may be a read error: a sequence one base away is much more abundant. This chain joins TRBV27 and TRBJ2-1; D is unresolved. CDR3 length equals 13 residues. Per germline, CDR1 MNHEY and CDR2 SMNVEV (reference sequence). The CDR3 reads CASSLSAYNGQFF. The CDR3 coding sequence is TGTGCCAGCAGTTTAAGCGCCTACAATGGGCAGTTCTTC.

This clonotype was counted ten times or more. V usage is TRBV7-9 and J usage is TRBJ1-1, with D perhaps matching TRBD1 (6 bases). The CDR3 loop spans 14 amino acids. The germline V gene encodes CDR1 SEHNR and CDR2 FQNEAQ (reference sequence). The V end was cut by 2 bases, the J end by 6 bases, with 13 bases between. This CDR3 is CASSLYTGTSEAFF. The CDR3, as DNA: TGTGCCAGCAGCTTATACACAGGGACCTCTGAAGCTTTCTTT.

About this clonotype: A much larger clone sits a single nucleotide away, making a read error possible. The genes are TRBV28 and TRBJ1-1; a possible D gene is TRBD1 (5 bases). The CDR3 loop spans 13 amino acids. Germline loops: CDR1 MDHEN, CDR2 SYDVKM. V dropped 3 bases and J dropped 5 bases, with 10 bases sitting between them. The DNA of the CDR3 is TGTGCCAGCAGTTTTCCCAGGGCAACTGAAGCTTTCTTT. This translates into CASSFPRATEAFF.

This chain links TRBV18 with TRBJ1-3, with D perhaps matching TRBD1 (5 bases). The CDR3 is 15 amino acids. V gave up 8 bases and J gave up 0 bases, with 14 bases separating them. The V gene's germline CDR1 is KGHSH and CDR2 LQKENI. The CDR3 sequence: CASTQQGGSGNTIYF. The CDR3 DNA follows: TGTGCCAGCACCCAGCAGGGCGGCTCTGGAAACACCATATATTTT.

This clonotype was seen at least ten times. The chain links TRBV5-1 to TRBJ2-5; D is unresolved. The CDR3 extends over 13 amino acids. V was shortened by 0 bases and J by 1 base, with 4 bases between the two germline ends. From germline, CDR1 is SGHRS and CDR2 YFSETQ. The CDR3 bases are TGCGCCAGCAGCTTGGAGAGCCAAGAGACCCAGTACTTC. Amino acids: CASSLESQETQYF.